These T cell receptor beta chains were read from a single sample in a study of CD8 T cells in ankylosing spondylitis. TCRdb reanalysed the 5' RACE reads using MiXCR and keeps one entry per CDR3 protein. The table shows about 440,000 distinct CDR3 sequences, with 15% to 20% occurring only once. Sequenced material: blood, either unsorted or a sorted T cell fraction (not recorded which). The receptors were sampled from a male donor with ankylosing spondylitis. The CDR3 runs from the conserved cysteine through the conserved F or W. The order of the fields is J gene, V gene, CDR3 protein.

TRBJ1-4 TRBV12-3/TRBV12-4 CASSQPVGRLFF
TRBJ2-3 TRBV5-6 CASGTGTLNGGDTQYF
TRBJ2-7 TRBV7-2 CASSLGGTGGYEQYF
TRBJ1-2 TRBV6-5 CASSYSGGEVGYTF
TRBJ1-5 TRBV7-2 CASSPDFSNQPQHF
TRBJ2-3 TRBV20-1 CSAAEGGTDTQYF
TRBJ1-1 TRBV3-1 CASSQLNREAFF
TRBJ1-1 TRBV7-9 CASSLAGTGRNTEAFF
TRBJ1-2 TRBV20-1 CSARTSAPYGYTF
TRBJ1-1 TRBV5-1 CASSGGTGAEAFF
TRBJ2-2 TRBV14 CASSQSGSGTGELFF
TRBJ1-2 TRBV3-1 CASSQSAGYTF
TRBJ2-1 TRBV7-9 CASSLTGRLSEQFF
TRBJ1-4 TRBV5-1 CASSSGHPGEKLFF
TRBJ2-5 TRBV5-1 CASSLTPGTGETQYF
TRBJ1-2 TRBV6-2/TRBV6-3 CASGPSGTGYGYTF
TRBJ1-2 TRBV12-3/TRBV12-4 CASSPQGSLKAGYTF
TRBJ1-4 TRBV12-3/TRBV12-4 CASSRESWGEKLFF